The source of this T cell receptor beta chain is a study of metastatic and nonmetastatic thyroid tumors. In its sample, this clone was seen many times. Its antigen is still unknown. Findings of the study overall: Significantly greater TCR beta diversity was reportedly found in malignant thyroid tumors than in benign nodules (in blood and tumor).

Thyroid surgery was preceded by no treatment in any patient. Original processing notes: For papillary thyroid cancer, a distant-metastasis classifier was constructed from CDR3 differences observed across clinicopathological groups. TCRdb re-clonotyped the PCR reads via MiXCR. The V and J calls were not made by the authors but by TCRdb's processing. The data show about 59,000 clones, with around 15% seen just once and roughly a tenth held by the top ten. The CDR3 extends over 15 amino acids. J lost 4 bases, V lost 0 bases, and 5 bases had no gene match. Germline-derived CDR1 and CDR2 are SGHNT and YYREEE (reference sequence).

Sequences were obtained from blood. This sequence was found in a male donor with papillary thyroid cancer or a benign thyroid nodule (not recorded which). Some clones in this sample may be carry-over from other donors' samples. The chain combines TRBV5-4 with TRBJ2-5, with 8 bases fitting TRBD1. The CDR3 is CASSLVGTGTETQYF. The CDR3 coding sequence is TGTGCCAGCAGCTTGGTCGGGACAGGAACAGAGACCCAGTACTTC.